This T cell receptor (beta chain) was profiled in a study of T cells in Graves' hyperthyroidism and ophthalmopathy. The source material, RNA transcripts, was used to amplify TCR beta CDR3 regions. Researchers ran a first-round RT-PCR on the TCR CDR3 using the HTBI primer set. Using its own MiXCR run on the multiplex PCR reads, TCRdb lists one record per CDR3 protein. The top ten hold approximately 30% of the sample, which has some 350,000 distinct CDR3 sequences, more than 15% seen once. The germline V gene has CDR1 DFQATT and CDR2 SNEGSKA (reference sequence). V lost 6 bases to trimming and J lost 4 bases, with 19 bases between them. The length of the CDR3 is 14 residues. This clonotype was seen repeatedly, ten times or more. The antigen is unknown. Study-level results: For ophthalmopathy, model prediction preceded onset by a median 6.5 months.

Patients were aged 18 to 65, had disease duration under 2 months, and had newly diagnosed hyperthyroidism. The blood sample predates any ophthalmopathy symptoms, coming from first hyperthyroidism diagnosis. The origin of this receptor is a woman aged 18-29 years with Graves' hyperthyroidism that later progressed to Graves' ophthalmopathy. The sequencing sample was made of blood. The chain is built from TRBV20-1 and TRBJ2-7, with no clear D. In nucleotides, the CDR3 is TGCAGTGCAGTACAAGGCTTGAAGTTGTACGAGCAGTACTTC. Its protein is CSAVQGLKLYEQYF.